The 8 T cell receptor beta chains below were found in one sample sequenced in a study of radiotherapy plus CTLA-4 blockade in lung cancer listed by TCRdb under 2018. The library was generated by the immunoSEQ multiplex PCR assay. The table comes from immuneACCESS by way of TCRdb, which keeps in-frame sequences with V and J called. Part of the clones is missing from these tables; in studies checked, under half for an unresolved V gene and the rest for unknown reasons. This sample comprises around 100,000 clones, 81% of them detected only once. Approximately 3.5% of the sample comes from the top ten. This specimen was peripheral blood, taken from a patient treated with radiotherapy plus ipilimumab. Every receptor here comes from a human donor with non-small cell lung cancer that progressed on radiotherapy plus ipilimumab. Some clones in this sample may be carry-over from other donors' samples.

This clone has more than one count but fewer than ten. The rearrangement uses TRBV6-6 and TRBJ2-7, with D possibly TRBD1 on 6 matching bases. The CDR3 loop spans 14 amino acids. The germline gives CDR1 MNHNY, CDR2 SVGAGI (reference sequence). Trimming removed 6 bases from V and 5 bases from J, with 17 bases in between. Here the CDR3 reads CASRYTGNSHEQYF. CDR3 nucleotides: TGTGCCAGCAGATATACAGGGAATTCCCACGAGCAGTACTTC.

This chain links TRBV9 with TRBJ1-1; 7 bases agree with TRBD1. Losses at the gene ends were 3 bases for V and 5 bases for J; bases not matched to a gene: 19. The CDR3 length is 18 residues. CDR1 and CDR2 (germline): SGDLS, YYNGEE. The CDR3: CASSDRPQGGRDWTEAFF. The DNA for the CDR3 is TGTGCCAGCAGCGACAGGCCGCAGGGGGGACGGGATTGGACTGAAGCTTTCTTT.

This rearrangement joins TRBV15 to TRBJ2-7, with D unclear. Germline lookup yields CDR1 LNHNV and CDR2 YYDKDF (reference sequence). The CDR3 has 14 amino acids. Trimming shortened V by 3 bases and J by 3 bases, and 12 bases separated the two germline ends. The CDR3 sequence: CATSSAIQSYEQYF. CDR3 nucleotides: TGTGCCACCAGCAGTGCCATACAGAGCTACGAGCAGTACTTC.

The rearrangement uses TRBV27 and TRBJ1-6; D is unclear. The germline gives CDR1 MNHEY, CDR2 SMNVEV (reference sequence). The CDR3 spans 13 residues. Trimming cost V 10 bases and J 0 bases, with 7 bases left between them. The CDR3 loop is CATASSYNSPLHF. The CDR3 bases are TGTGCCACCGCGAGCTCCTATAATTCACCCCTCCACTTT.

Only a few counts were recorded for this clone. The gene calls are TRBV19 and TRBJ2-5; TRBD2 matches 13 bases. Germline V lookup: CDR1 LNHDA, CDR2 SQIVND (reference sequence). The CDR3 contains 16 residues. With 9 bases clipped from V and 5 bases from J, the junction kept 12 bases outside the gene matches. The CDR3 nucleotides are TGTGCCAGCGGACTAGCGGGGGTCCGAGAAACGGAGACCCAGTACTTC. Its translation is CASGLAGVRETETQYF.

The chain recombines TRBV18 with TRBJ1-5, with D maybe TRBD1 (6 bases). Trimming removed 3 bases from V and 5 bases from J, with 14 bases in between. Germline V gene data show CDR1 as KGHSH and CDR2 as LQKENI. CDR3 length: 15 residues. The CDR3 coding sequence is TGTGCCAGCTCACCCACACGGGGGGCCCATCAGCCCCAGCATTTT. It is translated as CASSPTRGAHQPQHF. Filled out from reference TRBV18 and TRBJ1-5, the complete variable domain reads NAGVMQNPRHLVRRRGQEARLRCSPMKGHSHVYWYRQLPEEGLKFMVYLQKENIIDESGMPKERFSAEFPKEGPSILRIQQVVRGDSAAYFCASSPTRGAHQPQHFGDGTRLSIL.

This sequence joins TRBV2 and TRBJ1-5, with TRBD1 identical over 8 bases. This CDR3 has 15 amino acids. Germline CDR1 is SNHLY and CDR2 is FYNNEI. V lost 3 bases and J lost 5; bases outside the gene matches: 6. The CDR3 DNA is TGTGCCAGCAGTGACCCCAGGGGGCGCGATCAGCCCCAGCATTTT. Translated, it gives CASSDPRGRDQPQHF.

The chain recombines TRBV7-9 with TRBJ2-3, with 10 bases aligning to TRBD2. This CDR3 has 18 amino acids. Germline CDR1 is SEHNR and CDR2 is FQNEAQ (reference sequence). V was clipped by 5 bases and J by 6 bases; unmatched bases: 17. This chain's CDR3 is CASSAKGLTSGRIDTQYF. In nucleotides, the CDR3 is TGTGCCAGCAGCGCGAAAGGGCTGACTAGCGGGCGCATTGATACGCAGTATTTT. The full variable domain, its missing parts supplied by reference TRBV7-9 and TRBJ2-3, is DTGVSQNPRHKITKRGQNVTFRCDPISEHNRLYWYRQTLGQGPEFLTYFQNEAQLEKSRLLSDRFSAERPKGSFSTLEIQRTEQGDSAMYLCASSAKGLTSGRIDTQYFGPGTRLTVL.